This paragraph reports one TCR beta chain. Its antigen is still unknown. This CDR3 contains 16 residues. The germline V gene has CDR1 SGHRS and CDR2 YFSETQ. This specimen comes from a study of monozygotic twins with inflammatory bowel disease. Study observations and caveats: Similarity of repertoires did not differ between concordant and discordant twins, possibly from limited power.

TCRdb re-analyzed the 5' RACE reads; it lists each CDR3 protein once, without DNA. The sample data list approximately 400,000 distinct CDR3 sequences. V and J are TRBV5-1 and TRBJ2-5; TCRdb calls TRBD1, which cannot be checked without DNA. The sequence was collected from a human donor with ulcerative colitis or Crohn's disease, or a healthy co-twin of an affected twin (not recorded which). The sample comprised blood. CDR3 protein: CASSPGQGGPTETQYF.